This T cell receptor beta chain appears in the sequencing data of a study of blood T cell repertoires in COVID-19. Study details: Sites in the United States, Italy and Spain provided acute and convalescent COVID-19 samples. T cells, B-cell-depleted T cells, or PBMCs supplied cDNA or gDNA.

From germline, CDR1 is MNHNY and CDR2 SVGAGI (reference sequence). The CDR3 extends over 16 amino acids. J lost 6 bases, V lost 7 bases, and 13 bases had no gene match. As processed by the authors: Amplifying reference gene primers gave estimates of nucleated cell counts. The repertoire was sequenced with immunoSEQ multiplex PCR; TCRdb's copy has only in-frame clones and lacks some. That table is the source of V, J and clone size, and D and trimming were worked out from the DNA. The table records 55,000 to 70,000 clones, 60% to 80% of them present only once. This receptor was obtained from a man between 60 and 75 years old with acute or convalescent COVID-19. Input material: peripheral blood. The V and J genes are TRBV6-6 and TRBJ2-3, with 10 bases that match TRBD2. The CDR3 bases are TGTGCCAGCAAACTCGGGACTAGCGCCACACGGGATACGCAGTATTTT. Protein: CASKLGTSATRDTQYF.